This T cell receptor (beta chain) was sequenced for a study of blood T cell repertoires in COVID-19 (dated by TCRdb to 2020 to 2022). Some background on the complete study: Collaborator samples came from the United States, Italy and Spain and covered acute and convalescent phases of COVID-19. The material from the prospective study consisted of cDNA or gDNA derived from T cells, B-cell-depleted T cells, or PBMCs. The samples were drawn from two sources: the first 160 participants of the ongoing ImmuneRACE study, and 950 to 1,500 subjects contributed by 6 global collaborators. Where available, HLA class I and class II types were taken from metadata supplied by the sample provider and were not determined by assay-based typing. Sample metadata almost always included a de-identified subject ID, COVID-19 status, age in years and sex. Subjects who had been exposed to COVID-19, were actively infected with it, or had recovered from it provided the deeply sampled blood TCRbeta repertoires that made up the dataset. A freely available public database, intended as a resource for researchers studying the immune response to SARS-CoV-2, is where the repertoires were released.

TCRbeta CDR3 regions were amplified from genomic DNA by means of the immunoSEQ Assay, a bias-controlled multiplex PCR. The paper's data handling went like this. Nucleated cell counts per sample were estimated from amplification of reference gene primers within the assay. Sequence reads were collapsed and filtered to measure the absolute abundance of every unique TCRbeta CDR3 rearrangement. For each sample, productive Simpson clonality was calculated as the square root of Simpson's diversity index over productive rearrangements. TCRdb carries this immuneACCESS record with in-frame sequences only. Its versions omit some clonotypes, under half of them owing to an unresolved V gene in the studies checked, with the rest unexplained. V and J calls and clone size are as listed in that table; D and trimming were resolved from the DNA. This sample is represented by 120,000 to 150,000 clones; approximately 86% of them were singletons. Around 5.4% of the sample lies in the top ten.

Overall study results and their limits: Clinical and demographic metadata were provided uncurated, with the amount varying by source and participant.

This clone was seen more than once but under ten times. There is no known antigen for this receptor. No clone much larger than this one lies a single base away; base qualities are absent. The CDR3 contains 14 residues, cysteine and phenylalanine counted. Just the 42-base CDR3 DNA is kept, in frame starting at base 1. After removal of 5 bases from V and 4 bases from J, the junction retains 8 bases not matched to a gene. The germline V gene (reference sequence) provides CDR1 PRHDT and CDR2 FYEKMQ. Each collaborating institution followed its own protocols to collect whole blood in K2EDTA tubes. For TCRbeta analysis, collaborators shipped samples in one of three forms: frozen whole blood, isolated PBMCs, or DNA extracted from either of those sample types.

Sequenced material: peripheral blood. The receptor was derived from a human donor in a cohort sampled during active COVID-19. The chain links TRBV13 with TRBJ2-7; the junction holds 7 bases that match TRBD1. The CDR3 region has the sequence CASSRTEQGYEQYF. The nucleotides read TGTGCCAGCAGCCGTACCGAACAGGGGTACGAGCAGTACTTC.